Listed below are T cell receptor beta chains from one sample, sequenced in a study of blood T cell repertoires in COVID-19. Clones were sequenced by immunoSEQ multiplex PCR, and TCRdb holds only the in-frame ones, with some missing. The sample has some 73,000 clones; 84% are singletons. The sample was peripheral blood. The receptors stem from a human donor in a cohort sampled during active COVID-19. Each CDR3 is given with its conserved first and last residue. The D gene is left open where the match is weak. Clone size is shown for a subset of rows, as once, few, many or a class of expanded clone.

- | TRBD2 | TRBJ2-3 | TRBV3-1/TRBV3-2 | CASSQGLAERVDTQYF | TGTGCCAGCAGCCAGGGACTAGCGGAACGGGTGGATACGCAGTATTTT
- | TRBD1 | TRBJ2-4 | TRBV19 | CASSIAALGGPKNIQYF | TGTGCCAGTAGTATAGCCGCATTAGGGGGCCCCAAAAACATTCAGTACTTC
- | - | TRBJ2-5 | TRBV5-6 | CASSLMARGPKGETQYF | TGTGCCAGCAGCTTGATGGCTCGCGGACCTAAGGGGGAGACCCAGTACTTC
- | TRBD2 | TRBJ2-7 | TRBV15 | CATSRETGGNYEQYF | TGTGCCACCAGCAGAGAGACGGGGGGTAACTACGAGCAGTACTTC
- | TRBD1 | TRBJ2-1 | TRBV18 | CASSPGTGGYNEQFF | TGTGCCAGCTCACCCGGGACAGGGGGCTACAATGAGCAGTTCTTC
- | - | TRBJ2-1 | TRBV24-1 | CATSDNTGSYNEQFF | TGTGCCACCAGTGATAATACAGGCTCCTACAATGAGCAGTTCTTC
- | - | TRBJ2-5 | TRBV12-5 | CASGFSTGQETQYF | TGTGCTAGTGGTTTCTCGACGGGACAAGAGACCCAGTACTTC
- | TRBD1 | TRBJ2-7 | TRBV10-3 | CAIAVTGAGEQYF | TGTGCCATCGCCGTCACAGGGGCCGGCGAGCAGTACTTC
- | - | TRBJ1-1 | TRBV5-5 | CASSLGGNTEAFF | TGTGCCAGCAGCTTGGGAGGGAACACTGAAGCTTTCTTT
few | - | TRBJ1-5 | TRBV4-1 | CASSPYRFSNQPQHF | TGCGCCAGCAGCCCGTACAGATTTAGCAATCAGCCCCAGCATTTT
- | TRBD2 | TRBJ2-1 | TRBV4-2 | CASSQERGSRGTYNEQFF | TGTGCCAGCAGCCAAGAGAGGGGCTCGCGGGGGACCTACAATGAGCAGTTCTTC
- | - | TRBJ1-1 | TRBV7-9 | CASSLDRTAQGTEAFF | TGTGCCAGCAGCTTAGACCGGACGGCCCAGGGCACTGAAGCTTTCTTT
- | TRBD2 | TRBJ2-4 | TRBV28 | CASSSPGTSGGILAKNIQYF | TGTGCCAGCAGTAGCCCGGGGACTAGCGGGGGAATCCTAGCCAAAAACATTCAGTACTTC
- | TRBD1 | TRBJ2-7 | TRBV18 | CASSKTGESEQYF | TGTGCCAGCTCAAAAACAGGGGAGAGCGAGCAGTACTTC
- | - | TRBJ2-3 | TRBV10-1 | CASSGGSGGADTQYF | TGCGCCAGCAGTGGTGGATCGGGTGGAGCAGATACGCAGTATTTT
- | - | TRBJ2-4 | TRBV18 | CASSPTGRGKNIQYF | TGTGCCAGCTCACCAACCGGTAGGGGAAAAAACATTCAGTACTTC
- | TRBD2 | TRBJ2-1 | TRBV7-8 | CASSLVASGGASYNEQFF | TGTGCCAGCAGCTTAGTCGCTAGCGGGGGGGCATCTTACAATGAGCAGTTCTTC
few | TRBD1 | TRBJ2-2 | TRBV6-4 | CASSGDRGPDTGELFF | TGTGCCAGCAGTGGGGACAGGGGGCCTGACACCGGGGAGCTGTTTTTT